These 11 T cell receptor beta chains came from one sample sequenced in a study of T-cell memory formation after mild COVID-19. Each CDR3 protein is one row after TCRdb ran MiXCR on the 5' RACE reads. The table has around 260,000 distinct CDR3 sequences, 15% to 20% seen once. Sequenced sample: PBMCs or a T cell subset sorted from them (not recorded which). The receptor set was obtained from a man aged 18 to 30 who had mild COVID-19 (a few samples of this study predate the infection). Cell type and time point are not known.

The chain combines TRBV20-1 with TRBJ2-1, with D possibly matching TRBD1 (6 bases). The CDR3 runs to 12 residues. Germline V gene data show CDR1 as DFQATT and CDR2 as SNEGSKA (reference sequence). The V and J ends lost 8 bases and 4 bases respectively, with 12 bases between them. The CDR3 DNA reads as TGCAGTATAGGACAGACTTACAATGAGCAGTTCTTC. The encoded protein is CSIGQTYNEQFF.

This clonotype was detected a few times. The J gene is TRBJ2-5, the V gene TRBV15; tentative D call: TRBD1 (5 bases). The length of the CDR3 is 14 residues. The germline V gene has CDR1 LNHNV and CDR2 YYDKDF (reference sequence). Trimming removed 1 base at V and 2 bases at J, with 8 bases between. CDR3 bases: TGTGCCACCAGCAGAGCCACAGGTCAAGAGACCCAGTACTTC. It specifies CATSRATGQETQYF.

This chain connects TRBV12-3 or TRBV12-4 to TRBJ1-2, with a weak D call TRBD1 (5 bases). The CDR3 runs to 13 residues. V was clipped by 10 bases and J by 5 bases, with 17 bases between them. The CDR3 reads CANSNGGMYGYTF. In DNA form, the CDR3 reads TGTGCCAACTCGAACGGGGGGATGTATGGCTACACCTTC.

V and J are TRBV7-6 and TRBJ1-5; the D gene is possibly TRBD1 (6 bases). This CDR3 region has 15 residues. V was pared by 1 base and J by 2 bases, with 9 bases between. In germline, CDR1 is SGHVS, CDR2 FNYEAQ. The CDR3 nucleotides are TGTGCCAGCAGCTTAGAGGAGGGGGGCAATCAGCCCCAGCATTTT. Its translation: CASSLEEGGNQPQHF.

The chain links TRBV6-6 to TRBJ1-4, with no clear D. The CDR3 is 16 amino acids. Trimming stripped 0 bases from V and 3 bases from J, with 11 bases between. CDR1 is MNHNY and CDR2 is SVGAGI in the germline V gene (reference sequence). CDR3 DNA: TGTGCCAGCAGTTACTCGGCCAGTCCCCCTAATGAAAAACTGTTTTTT. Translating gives CASSYSASPPNEKLFF.

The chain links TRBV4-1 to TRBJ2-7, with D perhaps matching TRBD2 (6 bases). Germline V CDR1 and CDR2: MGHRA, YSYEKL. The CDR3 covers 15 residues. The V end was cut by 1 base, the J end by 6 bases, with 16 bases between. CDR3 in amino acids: CASSQAPGLLGEQYF. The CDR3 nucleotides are TGCGCCAGCAGCCAAGCGCCGGGACTGTTAGGCGAGCAGTACTTC.

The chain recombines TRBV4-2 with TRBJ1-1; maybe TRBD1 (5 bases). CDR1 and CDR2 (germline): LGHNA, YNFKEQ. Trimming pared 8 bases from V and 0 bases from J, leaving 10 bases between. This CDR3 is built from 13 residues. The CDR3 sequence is CASESTVNTEAFF. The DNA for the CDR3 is TGTGCCAGCGAGTCGACAGTGAACACTGAAGCTTTCTTT.

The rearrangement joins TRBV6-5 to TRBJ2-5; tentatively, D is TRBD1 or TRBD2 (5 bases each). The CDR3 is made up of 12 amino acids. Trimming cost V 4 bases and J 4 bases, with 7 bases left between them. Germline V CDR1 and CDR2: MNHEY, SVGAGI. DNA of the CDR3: TGTGCCAGCAGTTGGGACGGAGAGACCCAGTACTTC. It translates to CASSWDGETQYF.

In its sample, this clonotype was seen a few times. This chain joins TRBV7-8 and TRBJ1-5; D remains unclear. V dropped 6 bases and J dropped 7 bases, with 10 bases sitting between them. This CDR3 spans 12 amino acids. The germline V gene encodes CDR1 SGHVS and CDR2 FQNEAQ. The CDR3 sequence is CASSGNEQPQHF. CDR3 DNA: TGTGCCAGCAGTGGGAATGAGCAGCCCCAGCATTTT. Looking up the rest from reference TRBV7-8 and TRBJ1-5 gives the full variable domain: GAGVSQSPRYKVAKRGQDVALRCDPISGHVSLFWYQQALGQGPEFLTYFQNEAQLDKSGLPSDRFFAERPEGSVSTLKIQRTQQEDSAVYLCASSGNEQPQHFGDGTRLSIL.

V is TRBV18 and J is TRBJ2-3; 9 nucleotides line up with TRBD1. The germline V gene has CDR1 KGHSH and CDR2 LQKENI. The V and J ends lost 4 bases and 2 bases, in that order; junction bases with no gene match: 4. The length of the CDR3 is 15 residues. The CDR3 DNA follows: TGTGCCAGCTCACAGGGGACAGGGTCCACAGATACGCAGTATTTT. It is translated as CASSQGTGSTDTQYF.

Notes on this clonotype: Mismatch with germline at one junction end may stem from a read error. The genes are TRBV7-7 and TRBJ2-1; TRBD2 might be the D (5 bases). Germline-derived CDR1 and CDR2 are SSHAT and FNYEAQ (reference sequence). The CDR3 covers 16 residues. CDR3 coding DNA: TGTGCTAGCAGCACCGGCGCGGACCCGGGATTCAATGAGCAGTTCTTC. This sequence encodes CASSTGADPGFNEQFF. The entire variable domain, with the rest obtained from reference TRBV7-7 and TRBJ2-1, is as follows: GAGVSQSPRYKVTKRGQDVTLRCDPISSHATLYWYQQALGQGPEFLTYFNYEAQPDKSGLPSDRFSAERPEGSISTLTIQRTEQRDSAMYRCASSTGADPGFNEQFFGPGTRLTVL.